What follows is one T cell receptor (beta chain) and its context. Its antigen remains unknown. This entry comes from a study of T cell responses to AZD1222 COVID-19 vaccine. Study-wide results and limits: At baseline, just a handful of AZD1222 recipients tested seropositive. The donor group comprised mostly white British people and more females; the analysis possibly underestimated clonal diversity.

The assay was immunoSEQ multiplex PCR, and TCRdb's table has in-frame clones only and misses some. The table has roughly 180,000 clones, approximately 90% seen once. Losses at the gene ends were 3 bases for V and 0 bases for J; bases not matched to a gene: 1. CDR1 is LNHNV and CDR2 is YYDKDF in the germline V gene (reference sequence). The length of the CDR3 is 14 residues. The specimen comprised peripheral blood, sampled 28 days after the second AZD1222 dose. V usage is TRBV15 and J usage is TRBJ1-1; 7 nucleotides line up with TRBD1. This receptor was identified in an adult who received the AZD1222 COVID-19 vaccine. CDR3: CATSSQGVNTEAFF. As DNA, the CDR3 is TGTGCCACCAGCAGCCAGGGGGTGAACACTGAAGCTTTCTTT.